Listed here are 19 T cell receptor beta chains from one sample, sequenced in a study of STAT5B mutations in CD4+ large granular lymphocyte leukemia. Assay used: immunoSEQ multiplex PCR; TCRdb lists only in-frame clones, some missing. The sample gives roughly 46,000 clones, roughly 84% of which show up once; 0.3% to 0.45% is in the top ten. The source material was CD4+ T cells from blood buffy coats. These receptors came from a human donor in good health.

The rearrangement joins TRBV5-4 to TRBJ1-4; TRBD1 matches at 9 bases. After removal of 2 bases from V and 4 bases from J, the junction contained 6 bases not matched to a gene. The CDR3 is 16 amino acids. Germline assignment: CDR1 SGHNT and CDR2 YYREEE (reference sequence). In DNA form, the CDR3 reads TGTGCCAGCAGCTTAAACAGGGGGCGGTTTAATGAAAAACTGTTTTTT. Translation: CASSLNRGRFNEKLFF.

The chain employs TRBV6-5 and TRBJ2-7, with D possibly being TRBD1 (6 bases). Trimming stripped 5 bases from V and 2 bases from J, with 16 bases between. The CDR3 sequence is 15 residues long. Germline-derived CDR1 and CDR2 are MNHEY and SVGAGI. CDR3 sequence reads: CASSRGQLGTYEQYF. For the CDR3, the DNA is TGTGCCAGCAGTCGAGGACAGTTGGGTACCTACGAGCAGTACTTC.

This clone was observed once. The rearrangement uses TRBV9 and TRBJ2-5; the D gene could be TRBD1 or TRBD2 (5 bases each). Trimming removed 2 bases at V and 5 bases at J, with 13 bases between. Germline V gene sequence: CDR1 SGDLS, CDR2 YYNGEE. The CDR3 has 14 amino acids. CDR3 region: CASSVRGAVETQYF. As DNA, the CDR3 is TGTGCCAGCAGCGTGAGGGGCGCCGTGGAGACCCAGTACTTC.

V gene TRBV30 combines with J gene TRBJ1-3, with D hard to call. The CDR3 is 16 residues long. V lost 0 bases, J lost 2 bases, and 14 bases lay in between. Looked up from germline, CDR1 is GTSNPN and CDR2 is SVGIG (reference sequence). The CDR3: CAWSVLGWRPGNTIYF. CDR3 sequence (DNA): TGTGCCTGGAGTGTACTTGGGTGGCGGCCTGGAAACACCATATATTTT.

The chain recombines TRBV28 with TRBJ1-1; TRBD1 aligns across 7 bases. Per the germline V gene, CDR1 is MDHEN and CDR2 is SYDVKM. CDR3 size: 15 residues. The V segment lost 5 bases and the J segment 8 bases; nucleotides outside the gene matches: 14. This CDR3 is CASSPPQGRFREAFF. The DNA for the CDR3 is TGTGCCAGCAGTCCCCCACAGGGGAGATTTAGGGAAGCTTTCTTT.

The chain carries TRBV7-9 and TRBJ1-1; D unresolved. The V and J ends lost 5 bases and 6 bases respectively, with 13 bases between them. Germline values: CDR1 SEHNR, CDR2 FQNEAQ (reference sequence). The CDR3 covers 13 residues. The CDR3, as DNA: TGTGCCAGCAGCCCGGGCAGAAACGCTGAAGCTTTCTTT. Its protein product is CASSPGRNAEAFF.

This clone was detected only once. The rearrangement uses TRBV5-4 and TRBJ1-1, with D perhaps matching TRBD1 (5 bases). From germline, CDR1 is SGHNT and CDR2 YYREEE (reference sequence). The CDR3 totals 15 residues. V was cut by 2 bases and J by 3 bases, with 14 bases left in between. In nucleotides, the CDR3 is TGTGCCAGCAGCTTATTTTTGGCAGGGCACACTGAAGCTTTCTTT. Its translation: CASSLFLAGHTEAFF.

V is TRBV6-6 and J is TRBJ2-7, with D perhaps TRBD1 (6 bases). The CDR3 is made up of 13 amino acids. Germline V gives CDR1 MNHNY, CDR2 SVGAGI (reference sequence). The V gene lost 6 bases and the J gene lost 5 bases, with 14 bases spanning the gap. The CDR3 coding sequence is TGTGCCAGCAGGATTGACAGGCAAGACGAGCAGTACTTC. It translates to CASRIDRQDEQYF.

Here the CDR3 DNA reads TGTGCCAGCAATGCACTAGCGAACACCGGGGAGCTGTTTTTT. Its translation is CASNALANTGELFF. The chain couples TRBV6-1 to TRBJ2-2, with D possibly TRBD2 on 5 matching bases. This CDR3 spans 14 amino acids. Germline-derived CDR1 and CDR2 are MNHNS and SASEGT. V lost 7 bases to trimming and J lost 0 bases, with 9 bases between them.

V and J are TRBV7-6 and TRBJ2-3, with TRBD2 matching 14 bases. V shed 3 bases, J shed 8 bases, and the junction held 4 bases outside the gene matches. The CDR3 contains 15 residues. CDR1 and CDR2 (germline): SGHVS, FNYEAQ. The CDR3 sequence: CASSFGLAGGATQYF. CDR3 DNA sequence: TGTGCCAGCAGCTTTGGACTAGCGGGAGGCGCTACGCAGTATTTT. The full variable domain, its missing parts supplied by reference TRBV7-6 and TRBJ2-3, is GAGVSQSPRYKVTKRGQDVALRCDPISGHVSLYWYRQALGQGPEFLTYFNYEAQQDKSGLPNDRFSAERPEGSISTLTIQRTEQRDSAMYRCASSFGLAGGATQYFGPGTRLTVL.

This clone was recorded a few times. V gene TRBV6-5 combines with J gene TRBJ2-7; D is ambiguous. The CDR3 is 14 amino acids. V lost 5 bases and J lost 0, with 11 bases in between. Germline lookup yields CDR1 MNHEY and CDR2 SVGAGI. Here the CDR3 reads CASSPRSSSYEQYF. The CDR3 DNA follows: TGTGCCAGCAGTCCCAGGTCCAGCTCCTACGAGCAGTACTTC.

The rearrangement uses TRBV5-4 and TRBJ1-2; D call uncertain. This CDR3 contains 12 residues. The germline V and J ends were trimmed by 3 bases and 3 bases, with 6 bases remaining between them. CDR1 is SGHNT and CDR2 is YYREEE in the germline V gene (reference sequence). In DNA form, the CDR3 reads TGTGCCAGCAGCTCCTCGGACTATGGCTACACCTTC. Encoded protein: CASSSSDYGYTF.

J is TRBJ1-1 and V is TRBV6-6; maybe TRBD1 (6 bases). Per the germline V gene, CDR1 is MNHNY and CDR2 is SVGAGI (reference sequence). The CDR3 has 14 residues. V gave up 4 bases and J gave up 5 bases, with 14 bases separating them. The CDR3 sequence is CASSSPGAGTEAFF. As DNA, the CDR3 is TGTGCCAGCAGTTCCCCGGGGGCAGGAACTGAAGCTTTCTTT.

CDR3 residues: CASSLDVLRDEKLFF. CDR3 sequence (DNA): TGTGCCAGCAGCTTGGATGTGTTGAGGGATGAAAAACTGTTTTTT. The chain couples TRBV5-5 to TRBJ1-4; D not resolved. The CDR3 loop spans 15 amino acids. Germline assignment: CDR1 SGHKS and CDR2 YYEKEE (reference sequence). With 0 bases removed from V and 6 bases from J, the gap between germline ends came to 12 bases. Based on the CDR3 plus reference TRBV5-5 and TRBJ1-4, the full variable domain is DAGVTQSPTHLIKTRGQQVTLRCSPISGHKSVSWYQQVLGQGPQFIFQYYEKEERGRGNFPDRFSARQFPNYSSELNVNALLLGDSALYLCASSLDVLRDEKLFFGSGTQLSVL.

The table lists this clone with a count of one. This chain links TRBV9 with TRBJ2-1, with D possibly called TRBD1 or TRBD2 (5 bases each). The CDR3 spans 16 residues. Germline-derived CDR1 and CDR2 are SGDLS and YYNGEE. V gave up 7 bases and J gave up 3 bases, with 20 bases separating them. Here the CDR3 DNA reads TGTGCCAGCGTACCTGACAGCCGGGACGGCTACAATGAGCAGTTCTTC. As protein: CASVPDSRDGYNEQFF.

The chain combines TRBV7-3 with TRBJ2-3, with TRBD2 identical over 9 bases. The germline V gene encodes CDR1 SGHTA and CDR2 FQGTGA. The CDR3 totals 16 residues. V gave up 5 bases and J gave up 2 bases; unmatched junction bases: 8. The CDR3 protein is CASSRGAGGATDTQYF. CDR3 nucleotide sequence: TGTGCCAGCAGCCGGGGCGCGGGGGGGGCCACAGATACGCAGTATTTT.

The chain is built from TRBV5-1 and TRBJ2-1; D remains ambiguous. The CDR3 length is 14 residues. V dropped 0 bases and J dropped 3 bases, with 7 bases sitting between them. Germline CDR1 reads SGHRS; CDR2 reads YFSETQ. CDR3 sequence reads: CASSLGADYNEQFF. The CDR3 region has the DNA TGCGCCAGCAGCTTGGGAGCCGACTACAATGAGCAGTTCTTC.

This chain joins TRBV6-5 and TRBJ2-1, with unresolved D. The V end was cut by 4 bases, the J end by 7 bases, with 14 bases between. This CDR3 is built from 14 residues. Germline loops: CDR1 MNHEY, CDR2 SVGAGI. CDR3 in amino acids: CASSSGLTGNEQFF. As DNA, the CDR3 is TGTGCCAGCAGTTCTGGCCTAACCGGGAATGAGCAGTTCTTC.

The chain has TRBV12-5 and TRBJ2-5, with 9 nucleotides matching TRBD1. Germline-derived CDR1 and CDR2 are LGHNT and FRNRAP. The trim removed 4 bases at V and 4 bases at J, leaving 4 bases unmatched. The CDR3 runs to 14 residues. CDR3 coding DNA: TGTGCTAGTGGTTCCCGGGACAGGGCAGAGACCCAGTACTTC. Its translation: CASGSRDRAETQYF. Filled out from reference TRBV12-5 and TRBJ2-5, the complete variable domain reads DARVTQTPRHKVTEMGQEVTMRCQPILGHNTVFWYRQTMMQGLELLAYFRNRAPLDDSGMPKDRFSAEMPDATLATLKIQPSEPRDSAVYFCASGSRDRAETQYFGPGTRLLVL.